This T cell receptor beta chain was sequenced in a study of human T cells and chemical hapten exposure (dated by TCRdb to about 2021). Broadly, across the study: For sensitization, 2% DPC in acetone was applied to an approximately 2 cm by approximately 2 cm area of upper inner arm skin. Blood samples were taken from patients before sensitization (week 0) and then at 2, 6 and about 24 weeks after DPC sensitization. Twenty-nine alopecia patients gave blood for TCR sequencing at one to four time points (pre-sensitization, 2, 6 and 24 weeks). Peripheral blood TCR repertoire changes were tracked in vivo in alopecia patients during primary and secondary sensitization to the hapten diphenylcyclopropenone (DPC). Patch tests used Finn chambers with 0.01% DPC on the upper back, scored after 6 days by International Contact Dermatitis Research Group standards. Patients additionally received weekly therapeutic DPC doses to the scalp throughout the roughly 24-week study period. Libraries were combined into a pool for sequencing, and differences in TCR yield between samples came mainly from small differences in library volumes within the pool. The patient cohort, mostly female, included alopecia areata with under or over 50% scalp involvement, alopecia totalis and alopecia universalis. The paper as a whole reports these results and caveats: Because every patient had alopecia, a presumed autoimmune disease, the patients' immune response might differ from that of healthy individuals. The number of TCRs above 1 in 1000 frequency did not change with DPC sensitization; there was no evidence of global repertoire structure alterations. Expanded TCRs formed significantly more large CDR3 similarity clusters than pre-sensitization or healthy control sets, consistent with antigen-driven responses. Repeated subsampling changed both the strength of the expansion versus patch-test correlation and the threshold at which that correlation became significant. Patch test score was positively correlated with the number of PT1 expanded TCRs, with significance at thresholds 8, 16 and 32 but not at 4.

Library prep was done by RACE. For sequencing, a NextSeq 500 was employed. Library preparation attached unique molecular identifiers to individual cDNA molecules for quantitative, reproducible TCR counting. Both TCR alpha and TCR beta chains were sequenced from each blood RNA sample. Regarding the original processing steps: Samples had a median of about 96,000 TCRs, with a range from about 23,224 to 750,000. V, J and CDR3 annotation of the TCR reads was carried out using the Decombinator software suite. Every sample was subsampled to the same number of TCRs (28,000) for the PS versus PT1 abundance plots. Expanded TCRs were defined as absent before sensitization and observed at least eight times at the 2-week time point. The public reads were run again by TCRdb, first through fastp at Q25 and then through MiXCR, and only productive beta chains were kept. Under each unique CDR3 protein, matching rows form one entry showing the most common genes and DNA. What appears here as the V and J calls and clone size reflects TCRdb's work, not the paper's. The sample has around 82,000 distinct CDR3 sequences on record, less than 8% of them singletons. 1% to 1.5% of the sample is held by the ten biggest clonotypes.

In regard to this clonotype: Its antigen specificity is not known. It has no much larger one-base neighbor in the sample; base qualities were not kept.

Explained via the paper, the time point label denotes: patch test 2, 6 weeks after DPC sensitization. This specimen's treatment or condition label, interpreted: therapeutic diphenylcyclopropenone sensitization with weekly scalp DPC. Blood at each patch-test visit was drawn before the patch test was applied. Eligible patients were aged 18 to 70, diagnosed with alopecia, deemed suitable for DPC therapy, and excluded if pregnant. Unfractionated whole blood was collected in Tempus Blood RNA tubes, and total RNA was extracted from that blood. The sequencing here drew on whole blood, taken in connection with sensitization to the hapten diphenylcyclopropenone (DPC). The TCR sequence derives from a woman aged 25-40 years with alopecia areata. Some clones in this sample may be carry-over from other donors' samples.

The nucleotide sequence is given as TGTGCCAGCAGTTCCCCACAGGCTAGCTATGGCTACACCTTC. This codes for CASSSPQASYGYTF. The chain uses TRBV6-2 or TRBV6-3 and TRBJ1-2; possibly the D gene is TRBD1, per 5 matching bases. CDR1 and CDR2 (MNHEY, SVGEGT) derive from the germline V gene. The CDR3 measures 14 amino acids from cysteine to phenylalanine. Left in the record is the CDR3 DNA by itself, 42 bases read in frame from the first base. Between the V and J ends, shortened by 4 bases and 4 bases respectively, the junction contains 13 bases.